The 11 T cell receptor beta chains reported below all come from one sample, sequenced in a study of T cells after posttransplantation cyclophosphamide (dated by TCRdb to about 2016). This specimen's treatment or condition label, per the study, means: high-dose cyclophosphamide on days +3 and +4 as single-agent GVHD prophylaxis. Busulfan and fludarabine conditioning, a related or unrelated marrow graft, and cyclophosphamide on days +3 and +4 were given to PTCy patients. Libraries were constructed by the immunoSEQ multiplex PCR assay. In TCRdb, the immuneACCESS table is reduced to in-frame sequences with V and J assigned. These tables do not hold every clone; where another copy was compared, an unresolved V gene accounts for under half, and the others remain unexplained. The sample table holds 15,000 to 20,000 clones, of which 85% to 95% were seen once. About 0.55% of the sample lies in the top ten.

Sequenced here: CD4+ T cells sorted from blood, sampled after allogeneic stem cell transplant with posttransplant cyclophosphamide. Receptor source: a male patient between 60 and 69 years old who received an allogeneic stem cell transplant from a related donor and was CMV-positive. Some T cells may derive from the graft donor when a transplant has been performed.

As DNA, the CDR3 is TGCACCAGCAGCCAAGGACAGGGGAATTCACCCCTCCACTTT. Translated, it gives CTSSQGQGNSPLHF. This chain connects TRBV1 to TRBJ1-6; the table's D gene call, TRBD1, was not cross checked with the DNA. TRBV1 is assigned pseudogene status. The CDR3 covers 14 residues.

The chain employs TRBV7-2 and TRBJ2-3; 7 bases line up with TRBD1. The CDR3 has 14 amino acids. J was trimmed by 8 bases and V by 7 bases; bases with no gene match: 12. Per germline, CDR1 SGHTA and CDR2 FQGNSA. The CDR3, as DNA: TGTGCCAGCACCGACAGGGCCTTTAGGGGTACGCAGTATTTT. Its translation is CASTDRAFRGTQYF.

The chain recombines TRBV7-9 with TRBJ1-2; maybe TRBD1 (5 bases). CDR1 SEHNR and CDR2 FQNEAQ come from the germline V gene (reference sequence). This CDR3 comprises 12 residues. The V end was cut by 1 base, the J end by 10 bases, with 10 bases between. The CDR3 DNA sequence: TGTGCCAGCAGCTTAGACAGGCATACCTACACCTTC. Translation gives CASSLDRHTYTF. The full variable domain, its missing parts supplied by reference TRBV7-9 and TRBJ1-2, is DTGVSQNPRHKITKRGQNVTFRCDPISEHNRLYWYRQTLGQGPEFLTYFQNEAQLEKSRLLSDRFSAERPKGSFSTLEIQRTEQGDSAMYLCASSLDRHTYTFGSGTRLTVV.

This clone appeared a few times. V gene TRBV7-8 combines with J gene TRBJ2-5; 8 positions agree with TRBD2. V dropped 3 bases and J dropped 4; count of bases not matched to a gene: 16. The CDR3 loop spans 18 amino acids. Per the germline V gene, CDR1 is SGHVS and CDR2 is FQNEAQ. CDR3 DNA: TGTGCCAGCAGCTTCGGTCGGAGTAGCGGGGTCTCGGGAGAGACCCAGTACTTC. It yields the protein CASSFGRSSGVSGETQYF.

This chain joins TRBV4-2 and TRBJ1-2; D call uncertain. Trimming took 0 bases from V and 5 from J, leaving 13 bases between them. Germline V CDR1 and CDR2: LGHNA, YNFKEQ. This CDR3 region has 15 residues. The CDR3 bases are TGTGCCAGCAGCCAAGATGCGACATACTCTTATGGCTACACCTTC. Its protein is CASSQDATYSYGYTF.

The chain recombines TRBV4-2 with TRBJ1-4; 9 positions agree with TRBD1. Germline V CDR1 and CDR2: LGHNA, YNFKEQ. The CDR3 covers 14 residues. After removal of 8 bases from V and 7 bases from J, the junction contained 8 bases not matched to a gene. The CDR3 here is CASRGQGVGEKLFF. The CDR3 DNA is TGTGCCAGCCGGGGACAGGGCGTAGGTGAAAAACTGTTTTTT.

V and J are TRBV7-2 and TRBJ2-3; no definite D call. This CDR3 is 14 amino acids long. The V gene's germline CDR1 is SGHTA and CDR2 FQGNSA. With 0 bases removed from V and 2 bases from J, the gap between germline ends came to 6 bases. The CDR3, as DNA: TGTGCCAGCAGCTTAGCGCGGTTCACAGATACGCAGTATTTT. Translation gives CASSLARFTDTQYF.

V usage is TRBV11-1 and J usage is TRBJ2-1; no definite D call. Germline CDR1 is SGHAT and CDR2 is FQDESV (reference sequence). Deletions cut 5 bases from V and 2 bases from J, with 7 bases between. The length of the CDR3 is 13 residues. The CDR3 reads CASSLDTYNEQFF. The DNA of the CDR3 is TGTGCCAGCAGCCTCGACACCTACAATGAGCAGTTCTTC.

The V gene is TRBV7-3, the J gene TRBJ1-1; 8 bases map to TRBD1. V lost 5 bases, J lost 3 bases, and 17 bases stayed unmatched. CDR1 SGHTA and CDR2 FQGTGA come from the germline V gene. The CDR3 is made up of 18 amino acids. Here the CDR3 DNA reads TGTGCCAGCAGCCGAAGTCCCCTGAACACAGGGGGGGACACTGAAGCTTTCTTT. Residues: CASSRSPLNTGGDTEAFF.

This chain links TRBV30 with TRBJ1-2; 8 bases align to TRBD1. V was pared by 1 base and J by 5 bases, with 12 bases of the junction left unmatched. Germline V lookup: CDR1 GTSNPN, CDR2 SVGIG (reference sequence). The CDR3 has 16 residues. CDR3 coding DNA: TGTGCCTGGAGTGGGGCGAGGGACAGGATGATTTATGGCTACACCTTC. Its protein is CAWSGARDRMIYGYTF.

This sequence joins TRBV7-2 and TRBJ2-1; D is unresolved. Trimming shortened V by 5 bases and J by 7 bases, and 9 bases separated the two germline ends. The CDR3 has 12 residues. The germline V gene encodes CDR1 SGHTA and CDR2 FQGNSA. CDR3 DNA: TGTGCCAGCAGCGCGACTGGTAATGAGCAGTTCTTC. Translating gives CASSATGNEQFF.